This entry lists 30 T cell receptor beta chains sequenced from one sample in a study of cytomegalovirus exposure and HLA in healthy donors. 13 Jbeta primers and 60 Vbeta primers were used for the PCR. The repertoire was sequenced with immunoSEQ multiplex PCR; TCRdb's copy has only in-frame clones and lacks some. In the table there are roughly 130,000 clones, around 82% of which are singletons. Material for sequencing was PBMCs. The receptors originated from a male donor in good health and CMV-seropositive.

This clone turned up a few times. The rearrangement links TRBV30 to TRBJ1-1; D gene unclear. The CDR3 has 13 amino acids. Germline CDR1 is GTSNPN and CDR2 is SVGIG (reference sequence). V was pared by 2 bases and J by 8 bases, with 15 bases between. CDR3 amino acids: CAWSRGPPGEAFF. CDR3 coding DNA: TGTGCCTGGAGTCGTGGGCCCCCAGGAGAAGCTTTCTTT.

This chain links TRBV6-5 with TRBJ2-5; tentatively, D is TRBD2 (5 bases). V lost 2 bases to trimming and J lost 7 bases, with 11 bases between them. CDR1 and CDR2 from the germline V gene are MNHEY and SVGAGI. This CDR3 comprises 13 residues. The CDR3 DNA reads TGTGCCAGCAGTTACGAGGGCGTGGGGACCCAGTACTTC. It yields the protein CASSYEGVGTQYF.

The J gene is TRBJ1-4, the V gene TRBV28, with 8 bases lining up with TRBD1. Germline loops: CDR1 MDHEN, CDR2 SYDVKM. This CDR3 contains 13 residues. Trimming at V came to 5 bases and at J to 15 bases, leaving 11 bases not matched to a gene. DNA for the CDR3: TGTGCCAGCAGTCCACCACCAACAGGGGGGTTGTTTTTT. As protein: CASSPPPTGGLFF.

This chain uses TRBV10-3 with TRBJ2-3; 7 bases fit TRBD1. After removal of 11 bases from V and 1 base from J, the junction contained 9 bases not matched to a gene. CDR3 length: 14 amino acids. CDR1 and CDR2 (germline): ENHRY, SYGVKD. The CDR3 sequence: CAPNRGVRTDTQYF. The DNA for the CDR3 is TGTGCCCCAAACAGGGGAGTACGCACAGATACGCAGTATTTT.

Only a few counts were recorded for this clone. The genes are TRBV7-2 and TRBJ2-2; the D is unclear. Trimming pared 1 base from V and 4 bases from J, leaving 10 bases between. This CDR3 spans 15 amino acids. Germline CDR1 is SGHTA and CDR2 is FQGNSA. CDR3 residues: CASSLVRLTTGELFF. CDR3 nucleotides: TGTGCCAGCAGCTTAGTAAGACTGACCACCGGGGAGCTGTTTTTT. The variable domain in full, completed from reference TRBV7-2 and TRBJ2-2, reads GAGVSQSPSNKVTEKGKDVELRCDPISGHTALYWYRQSLGQGLEFLIYFQGNSAPDKSGLPSDRFSAERTGGSVSTLTIQRTQQEDSAVYLCASSLVRLTTGELFFGEGSRLTVL.

The CDR3 coding sequence is TGTGCCAGCAGCGAGGGAGGCGGCGGGACAGATACGCAGTATTTT. The encoded protein is CASSEGGGGTDTQYF. This sequence joins TRBV9 and TRBJ2-3, with a possible D match to TRBD2 (6 bases). Germline CDR1 is SGDLS and CDR2 is YYNGEE. Deletions cut 3 bases from V and 3 bases from J, with 14 bases between. The CDR3 extends over 15 amino acids.

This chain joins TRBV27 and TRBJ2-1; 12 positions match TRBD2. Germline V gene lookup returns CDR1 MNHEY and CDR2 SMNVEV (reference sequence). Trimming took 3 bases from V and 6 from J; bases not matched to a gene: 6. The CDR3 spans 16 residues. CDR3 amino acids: CASSFLAGGTFNEQFF. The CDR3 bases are TGTGCCAGCAGTTTCCTAGCGGGAGGGACTTTCAATGAGCAGTTCTTC.

The CDR3 bases are TGTGCCAGCAGCGTACAGGGAACCGGGGAGCTGTTTTTT. Encoded protein: CASSVQGTGELFF. The J gene is TRBJ2-2, the V gene TRBV9; the D gene is possibly TRBD1 (5 bases). The length of the CDR3 is 13 residues. The germline V gene has CDR1 SGDLS and CDR2 YYNGEE. The germline V and J ends were trimmed by 1 base and 5 bases, with 6 bases remaining between them.

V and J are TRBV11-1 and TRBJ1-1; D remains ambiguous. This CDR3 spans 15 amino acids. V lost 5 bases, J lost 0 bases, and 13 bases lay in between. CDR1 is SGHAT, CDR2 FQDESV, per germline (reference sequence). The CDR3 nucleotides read TGTGCCAGCAGCGACCTAGGTTTAATGAACACTGAAGCTTTCTTT. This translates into CASSDLGLMNTEAFF. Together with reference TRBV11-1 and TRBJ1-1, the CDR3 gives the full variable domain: EAEVAQSPRYKITEKSQAVAFWCDPISGHATLYWYRQILGQGPELLVQFQDESVVDDSQLPKDRFSAERLKGVDSTLKIQPAELGDSAMYLCASSDLGLMNTEAFFGQGTRLTVV.

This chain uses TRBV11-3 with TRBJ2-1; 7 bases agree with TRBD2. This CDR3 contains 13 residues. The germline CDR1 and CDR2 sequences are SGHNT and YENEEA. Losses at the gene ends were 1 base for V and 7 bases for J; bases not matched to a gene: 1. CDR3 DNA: TGTGCCAGCAGCTTAGGAGCGGGAAATGAGCAGTTCTTC. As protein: CASSLGAGNEQFF.

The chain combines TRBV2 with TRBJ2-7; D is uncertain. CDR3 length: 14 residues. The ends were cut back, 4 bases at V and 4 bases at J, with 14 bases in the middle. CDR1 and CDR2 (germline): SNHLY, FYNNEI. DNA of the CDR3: TGTGCCAGCAGTGCGCTCAGCGAGATATACGAGCAGTACTTC. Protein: CASSALSEIYEQYF.

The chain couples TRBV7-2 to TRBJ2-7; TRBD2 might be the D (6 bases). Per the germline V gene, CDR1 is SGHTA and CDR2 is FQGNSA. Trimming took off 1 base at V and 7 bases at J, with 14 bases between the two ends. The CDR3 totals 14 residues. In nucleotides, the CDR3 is TGTGCCAGCAGCTTAGAGACACGGGGGAGGGAGCAGTACTTC. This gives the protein CASSLETRGREQYF.

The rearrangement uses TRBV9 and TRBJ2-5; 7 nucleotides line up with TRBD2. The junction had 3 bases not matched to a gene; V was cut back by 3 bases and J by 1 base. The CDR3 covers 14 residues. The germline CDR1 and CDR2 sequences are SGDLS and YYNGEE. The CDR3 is CASSAGTTQETQYF. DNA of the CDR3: TGTGCCAGCAGCGCCGGGACTACCCAAGAGACCCAGTACTTC.

The CDR3 sequence: CATKDREGGEQYF. The CDR3 DNA reads as TGTGCCACCAAGGACAGGGAGGGCGGTGAGCAGTATTTT. The genes are TRBV19 and TRBJ2-3; possibly TRBD1 for D (8 bases). Germline CDR1 reads LNHDA; CDR2 reads SQIVND (reference sequence). Trimming took off 10 bases at V and 11 bases at J, with 22 bases between the two ends. The length of the CDR3 is 13 residues.

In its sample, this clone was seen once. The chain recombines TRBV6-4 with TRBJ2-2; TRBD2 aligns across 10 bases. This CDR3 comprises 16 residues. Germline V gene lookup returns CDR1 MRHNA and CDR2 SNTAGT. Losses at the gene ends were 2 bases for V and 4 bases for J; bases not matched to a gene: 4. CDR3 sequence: CASSDEREGTTGELFF. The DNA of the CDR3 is TGTGCCAGCAGTGACGAGCGGGAGGGGACCACCGGGGAGCTGTTTTTT.

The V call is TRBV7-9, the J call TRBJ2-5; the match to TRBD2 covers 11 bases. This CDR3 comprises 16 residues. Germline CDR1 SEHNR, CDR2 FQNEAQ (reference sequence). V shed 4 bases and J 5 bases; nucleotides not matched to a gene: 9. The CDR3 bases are TGTGCCAGCAGCTCCTTAGCGGGAGGGGGGGCGGAGACCCAGTACTTC. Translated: CASSSLAGGGAETQYF.

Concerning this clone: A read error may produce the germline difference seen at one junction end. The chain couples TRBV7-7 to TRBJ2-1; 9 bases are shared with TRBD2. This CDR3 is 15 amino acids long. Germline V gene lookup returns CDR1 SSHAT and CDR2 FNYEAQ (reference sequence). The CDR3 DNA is TGTGCTAGCAGCTCGATAGCGGGAGAGAACAATGAGCAGTTCTTC. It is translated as CASSSIAGENNEQFF.

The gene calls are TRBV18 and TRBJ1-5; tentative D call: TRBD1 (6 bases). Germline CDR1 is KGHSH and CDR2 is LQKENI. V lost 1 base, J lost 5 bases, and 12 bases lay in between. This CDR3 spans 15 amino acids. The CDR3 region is CASSPRQGPYQPQHF. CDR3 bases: TGTGCCAGCTCACCACGGCAGGGGCCCTATCAGCCCCAGCATTTT.

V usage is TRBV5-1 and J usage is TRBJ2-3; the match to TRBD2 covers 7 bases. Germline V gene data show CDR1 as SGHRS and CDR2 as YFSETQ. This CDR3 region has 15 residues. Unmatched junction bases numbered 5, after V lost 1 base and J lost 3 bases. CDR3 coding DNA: TGCGCCAGCAGCTTGTCTAGCGGAACTACAGATACGCAGTATTTT. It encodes CASSLSSGTTDTQYF.

CDR3 DNA: TGTGCCAGCGGCGAAGCCGCGGGGAGCGGCACTGAAGCTTTCTTT. Translation gives CASGEAAGSGTEAFF. V and J are TRBV27 and TRBJ1-1, with unresolved D. Deletions cut 8 bases from V and 4 bases from J, with 20 bases between. Germline V gene sequence: CDR1 MNHEY, CDR2 SMNVEV (reference sequence). The CDR3 totals 15 residues.

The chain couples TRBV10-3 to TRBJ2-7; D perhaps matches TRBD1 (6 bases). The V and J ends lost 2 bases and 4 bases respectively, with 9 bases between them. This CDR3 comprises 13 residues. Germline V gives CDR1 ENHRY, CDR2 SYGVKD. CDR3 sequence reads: CAISETGQYEQYF. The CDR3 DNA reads TGTGCCATCAGTGAGACAGGACAGTACGAGCAGTACTTC.

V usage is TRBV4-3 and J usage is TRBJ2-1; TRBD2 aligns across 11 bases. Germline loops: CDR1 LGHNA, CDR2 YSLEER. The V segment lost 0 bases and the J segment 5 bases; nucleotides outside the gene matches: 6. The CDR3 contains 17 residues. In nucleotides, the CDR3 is TGCGCCAGCAGCCAAGATTGGGTGACTAGCGGGGACAATGAGCAGTTCTTC. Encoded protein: CASSQDWVTSGDNEQFF.

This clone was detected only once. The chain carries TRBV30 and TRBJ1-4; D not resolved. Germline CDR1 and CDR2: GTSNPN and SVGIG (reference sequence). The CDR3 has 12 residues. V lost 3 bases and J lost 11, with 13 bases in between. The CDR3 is CAWSSLGLKLFF. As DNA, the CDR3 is TGTGCCTGGAGCTCGTTGGGCTTGAAACTGTTTTTT.

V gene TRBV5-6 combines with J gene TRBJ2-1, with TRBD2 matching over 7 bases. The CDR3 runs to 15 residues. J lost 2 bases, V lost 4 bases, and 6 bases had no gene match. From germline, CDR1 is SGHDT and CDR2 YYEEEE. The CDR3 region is CASSSLADPYNEQFF. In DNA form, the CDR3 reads TGTGCCAGCAGCAGTCTAGCGGACCCCTACAATGAGCAGTTCTTC.

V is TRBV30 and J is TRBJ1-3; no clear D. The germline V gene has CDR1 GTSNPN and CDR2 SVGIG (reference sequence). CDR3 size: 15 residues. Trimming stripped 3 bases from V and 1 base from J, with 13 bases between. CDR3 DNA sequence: TGTGCCTGGAGCTTCTTATCCGTGTCTGGAAACACCATATATTTT. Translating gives CAWSFLSVSGNTIYF.

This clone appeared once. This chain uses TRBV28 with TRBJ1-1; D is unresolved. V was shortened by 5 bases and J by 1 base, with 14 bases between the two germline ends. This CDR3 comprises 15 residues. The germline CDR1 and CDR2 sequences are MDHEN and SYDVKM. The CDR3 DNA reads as TGTGCCAGCAGTCCCAGGCCGATGGCGAACACTGAAGCTTTCTTT. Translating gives CASSPRPMANTEAFF.

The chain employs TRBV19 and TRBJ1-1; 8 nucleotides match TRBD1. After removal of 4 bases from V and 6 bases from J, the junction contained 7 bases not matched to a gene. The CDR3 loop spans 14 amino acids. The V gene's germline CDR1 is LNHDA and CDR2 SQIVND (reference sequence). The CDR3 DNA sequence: TGTGCCAGTAGTACAGGGGGCCCATCCCCTGAAGCTTTCTTT. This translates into CASSTGGPSPEAFF.

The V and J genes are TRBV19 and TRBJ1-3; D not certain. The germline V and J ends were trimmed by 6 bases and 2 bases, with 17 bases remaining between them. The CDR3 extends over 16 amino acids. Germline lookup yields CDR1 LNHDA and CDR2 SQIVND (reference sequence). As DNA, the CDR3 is TGTGCCAGTAGCATAAGTAGCCCTCCCCCTGGAAACACCATATATTTT. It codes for CASSISSPPPGNTIYF.

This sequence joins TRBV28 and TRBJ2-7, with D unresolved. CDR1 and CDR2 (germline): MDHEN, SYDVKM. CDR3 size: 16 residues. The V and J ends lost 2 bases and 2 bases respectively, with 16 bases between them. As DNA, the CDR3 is TGTGCCAGCAGTTTACCCGGCCAGCTAGTGGCCTACGAGCAGTACTTC. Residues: CASSLPGQLVAYEQYF.

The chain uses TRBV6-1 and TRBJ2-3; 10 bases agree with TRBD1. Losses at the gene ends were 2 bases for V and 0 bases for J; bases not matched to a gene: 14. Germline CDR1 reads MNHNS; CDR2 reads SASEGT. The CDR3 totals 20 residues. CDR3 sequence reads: CASSESGWTGGRYSTDTQYF. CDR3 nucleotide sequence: TGTGCCAGCAGTGAATCTGGTTGGACAGGGGGGAGGTATAGCACAGATACGCAGTATTTT.